Below, 22 T cell receptor beta chains from the same sample are listed, as sequenced in a study of blood T cell repertoires in COVID-19. Only in-frame clones appear in the TCRdb table, and some are missing; sequencing was by immunoSEQ multiplex PCR. This table holds 200,000 to 250,000 clones, over 75% found once. Source material: peripheral blood. The receptors stem from a man aged 40-50 years with active or convalescent COVID-19.

This sequence joins TRBV30 and TRBJ1-1; D perhaps matches TRBD1 (5 bases). Germline loops: CDR1 GTSNPN, CDR2 SVGIG (reference sequence). The CDR3 spans 12 residues. With 4 bases removed from V and 7 bases from J, the gap between germline ends came to 13 bases. The CDR3 DNA reads TGTGCCTGGACCGAAAGGGGCAGTGAAGCTTTCTTT. It encodes CAWTERGSEAFF.

This chain joins TRBV11-1 and TRBJ2-3; D might be TRBD1 (6 bases). The CDR3 has 16 residues. The V gene lost 4 bases and the J gene lost 6 bases, with 20 bases spanning the gap. Germline V gene data show CDR1 as SGHAT and CDR2 as FQDESV (reference sequence). CDR3 sequence reads: CASSSKPGGQGDTQYF. The CDR3 DNA reads TGTGCCAGCAGCTCCAAACCTGGGGGTCAGGGGGATACGCAGTATTTT.

The rearrangement joins TRBV7-2 to TRBJ1-3; D is possibly TRBD1 (5 bases). This CDR3 region has 16 residues. Germline loops: CDR1 SGHTA, CDR2 FQGNSA. Deletions cut 1 base from V and 0 bases from J, with 10 bases between. CDR3 region: CASSLVGRVSGNTIYF. The CDR3 DNA is TGTGCCAGCAGCTTAGTGGGCAGGGTCTCTGGAAACACCATATATTTT.

The V call is TRBV4-2, the J call TRBJ2-7, with D unresolved. The germline CDR1 and CDR2 sequences are LGHNA and YNFKEQ. This CDR3 spans 13 amino acids. Trimming shortened V by 0 bases and J by 8 bases, and 11 bases separated the two germline ends. The CDR3 region has the DNA TGTGCCAGCAGCCAAGAGGCCCCTCCGAAGCAGTACTTC. Amino acids: CASSQEAPPKQYF.

The chain recombines TRBV9 with TRBJ1-4; D unresolved. V was trimmed by 0 bases and J by 4 bases, leaving 7 bases between them. This CDR3 has 14 amino acids. CDR1 and CDR2 from the germline V gene are SGDLS and YYNGEE. The CDR3 sequence: CASSVGPNNEKLFF. DNA of the CDR3: TGTGCCAGCAGCGTAGGTCCCAATAATGAAAAACTGTTTTTT.

This clone has more than one count but fewer than ten. This chain connects TRBV18 to TRBJ1-2; possibly TRBD1 for D (6 bases). The CDR3 runs to 17 residues. Trimming took 3 bases from V and 4 from J, leaving 21 bases between them. Germline loops: CDR1 KGHSH, CDR2 LQKENI. CDR3 amino acids: CASSPIGGQGTVYGYTF. CDR3 sequence (DNA): TGTGCCAGCTCACCCATCGGGGGGCAGGGGACCGTCTATGGCTACACCTTC.

The rearrangement joins TRBV2 to TRBJ2-2; the D gene is possibly TRBD1 (5 bases). Per the germline V gene, CDR1 is SNHLY and CDR2 is FYNNEI. This CDR3 is 14 amino acids long. Trimming removed 7 bases at V and 1 base at J, with 10 bases between. The chain's CDR3 is CASMRDRNTGELFF. The CDR3 region has the DNA TGTGCCAGCATGCGCGACAGGAACACCGGGGAGCTGTTTTTT. Full variable domain (remainder filled in from reference TRBV2 and TRBJ2-2): EPEVTQTPSHQVTQMGQEVILRCVPISNHLYFYWYRQILGQKVEFLVSFYNNEISEKSEIFDDQFSVERPDGSNFTLKIRSTKLEDSAMYFCASMRDRNTGELFFGEGSRLTVL.

V usage is TRBV5-8 and J usage is TRBJ1-4; perhaps TRBD1 as D (6 bases). CDR3 size: 15 residues. V lost 3 bases, J lost 7 bases, and 16 bases lay in between. Germline CDR1 and CDR2: SGHTS and YDEGEE. CDR3 sequence: CASSSAGRGTEKLFF. In DNA form, the CDR3 reads TGTGCCAGCAGCTCTGCGGGGAGGGGGACTGAAAAACTGTTTTTT. The entire variable domain, with the rest obtained from reference TRBV5-8 and TRBJ1-4, is as follows: EAGVTQSPTHLIKTRGQQATLRCSPISGHTSVYWYQQALGLGLQFLLWYDEGEERNRGNFPPRFSGRQFPNYSSELNVNALELEDSALYLCASSSAGRGTEKLFFGSGTQLSVL.

Only a few counts were recorded for this clone. The genes are TRBV27 and TRBJ1-6; tentatively, D is TRBD1 (5 bases). V was trimmed by 5 bases and J by 10 bases, leaving 21 bases between them. This CDR3 has 16 residues. Per germline, CDR1 MNHEY and CDR2 SMNVEV (reference sequence). The CDR3 region is CASSPTRGGRRSPLHF. The CDR3 coding sequence is TGTGCCAGCAGTCCGACGAGGGGAGGCAGACGCTCACCCCTCCACTTT.

The V call is TRBV9, the J call TRBJ2-3; D perhaps matches TRBD2 (6 bases). The V gene's germline CDR1 is SGDLS and CDR2 YYNGEE. This CDR3 contains 16 residues. V was clipped by 2 bases and J by 0 bases, with 13 bases between them. The CDR3 DNA is TGTGCCAGCAGCGTGAGGAGGGCGGTTAGCACAGATACGCAGTATTTT. It is translated as CASSVRRAVSTDTQYF.

The CDR3, as DNA: TGTGCCAGCAGTCCCGGGACAGGGGGCTACAATGAGCAGTTCTTC. Protein product: CASSPGTGGYNEQFF. The chain has TRBV6-4 and TRBJ2-1, with 11 nucleotides matching TRBD1. The J segment lost 3 bases and the V segment lost 5 bases, leaving 3 bases of the junction unmatched. CDR1 is MRHNA, CDR2 SNTAGT, per germline. The CDR3 runs to 15 residues.

This chain links TRBV2 with TRBJ2-3, with 10 bases aligning to TRBD2. The ends lost 3 bases at V and 4 bases at J; junction bases unmatched: 13. In germline, CDR1 is SNHLY, CDR2 FYNNEI. CDR3 length: 18 amino acids. As DNA, the CDR3 is TGTGCCAGCAGTGAGTCCCTAGCGGGGGCCGGCCTCCCAGATACGCAGTATTTT. Residues: CASSESLAGAGLPDTQYF.

The rearrangement uses TRBV18 and TRBJ1-2; D may be TRBD1 (5 bases). Germline CDR1 and CDR2: KGHSH and LQKENI. The CDR3 totals 16 residues. V shed 0 bases and J shed 4 bases, with 15 bases lying between them. The CDR3 region is CASSPPTAPVPYGYTF. CDR3 sequence (DNA): TGTGCCAGCTCACCACCGACAGCACCAGTACCCTATGGCTACACCTTC.

The gene calls are TRBV4-2 and TRBJ2-7; TRBD2 matches 8 bases. V was pared by 0 bases and J by 3 bases, with 4 bases of the junction left unmatched. Germline assignment: CDR1 LGHNA and CDR2 YNFKEQ. CDR3 length equals 15 residues. The CDR3 coding sequence is TGTGCCAGCAGCCAAGAGGTGGGACTAGTCTACGAGCAGTACTTC. Protein sequence: CASSQEVGLVYEQYF.

The chain links TRBV10-3 to TRBJ2-7; the D gene is possibly TRBD1 (6 bases). Germline V gives CDR1 ENHRY, CDR2 SYGVKD. Trimming cost V 2 bases and J 2 bases, with 16 bases left between them. This CDR3 region has 16 residues. The CDR3 nucleotides are TGTGCCATCAGTGAGGAAGGACAGATAGACGCCTACGAGCAGTACTTC. It yields the protein CAISEEGQIDAYEQYF.

J is TRBJ1-6 and V is TRBV15, with D unclear. The V and J ends lost 1 base and 0 bases respectively, with 7 bases between them. The CDR3 is 16 amino acids. Per the germline V gene, CDR1 is LNHNV and CDR2 is YYDKDF (reference sequence). The chain's CDR3 is CATSRGRLSYNSPLHF. CDR3 nucleotides: TGTGCCACCAGCAGAGGAAGACTCTCCTATAATTCACCCCTCCACTTT. The whole variable domain, filled in from reference TRBV15 and TRBJ1-6, reads DAMVIQNPRYQVTQFGKPVTLSCSQTLNHNVMYWYQQKSSQAPKLLFHYYDKDFNNEADTPDNFQSRRPNTSFCFLDIRSPGLGDTAMYLCATSRGRLSYNSPLHFGNGTRLTVT.

The chain links TRBV4-1 to TRBJ2-2, with D maybe TRBD2 (6 bases). The CDR3 consists of 15 residues. The V end lost 1 base, the J end lost 8 bases, and 14 bases lay between the germline ends. Germline V gene lookup returns CDR1 MGHRA and CDR2 YSYEKL. The CDR3 DNA sequence: TGCGCCAGCAGCCAAGCCGGCGGGGCCCCGGGGGAGCTGTTTTTT. It is translated as CASSQAGGAPGELFF.

The chain uses TRBV3-1 (or the pseudogene TRBV3-2) and TRBJ1-2; maybe TRBD1 (5 bases). V was trimmed by 3 bases and J by 4 bases, leaving 15 bases between them. In germline, CDR1 is LGHDT, CDR2 YNNKEL (reference sequence). The CDR3 runs 15 residues. The chain's CDR3 is CASSHSGVWGYGYTF. CDR3 coding DNA: TGTGCCAGCAGCCACTCGGGGGTTTGGGGCTATGGCTACACCTTC.

The chain recombines TRBV15 with TRBJ1-4, with D possibly being TRBD1 (5 bases). Germline V gene lookup returns CDR1 LNHNV and CDR2 YYDKDF (reference sequence). With 1 base removed from V and 5 bases from J, the gap between germline ends came to 8 bases. This CDR3 is built from 14 residues. The CDR3 DNA reads TGTGCCACCAGCAGAGGACAGACCAATGAAAAACTGTTTTTT. As protein: CATSRGQTNEKLFF.

The chain has TRBV24-1 and TRBJ2-7; 9 nucleotides agree with TRBD1. Per the germline V gene, CDR1 is KGHDR and CDR2 is SFDVKD. CDR3 size: 14 residues. The V segment lost 6 bases and the J segment 9 bases; nucleotides outside the gene matches: 11. The CDR3 DNA follows: TGTGCCACCAGTCAGGGGACAGGGACGGTAACGCAGTACTTC. This sequence encodes CATSQGTGTVTQYF.

The chain joins TRBV29-1 to TRBJ1-2; D call uncertain. Germline V CDR1 and CDR2: SQVTM, ANQGSEA. CDR3 length: 14 residues. V lost 7 bases to trimming and J lost 4 bases, with 19 bases between them. The CDR3 DNA follows: TGCAGCGCCCGGGGAGTCGGCTCGGCCTATGGCTACACCTTC. Translation gives CSARGVGSAYGYTF.

This clone was seen repeatedly, ten times or more. V and J are TRBV28 and TRBJ2-1, with a tentative D call TRBD2 (5 bases). This CDR3 region has 13 residues. Trimming cost V 6 bases and J 6 bases, with 12 bases left between them. Germline CDR1 MDHEN, CDR2 SYDVKM. This CDR3 is CASSLDSANEQFF. CDR3 nucleotide sequence: TGTGCCAGCAGCCTGGACTCAGCCAATGAGCAGTTCTTC.